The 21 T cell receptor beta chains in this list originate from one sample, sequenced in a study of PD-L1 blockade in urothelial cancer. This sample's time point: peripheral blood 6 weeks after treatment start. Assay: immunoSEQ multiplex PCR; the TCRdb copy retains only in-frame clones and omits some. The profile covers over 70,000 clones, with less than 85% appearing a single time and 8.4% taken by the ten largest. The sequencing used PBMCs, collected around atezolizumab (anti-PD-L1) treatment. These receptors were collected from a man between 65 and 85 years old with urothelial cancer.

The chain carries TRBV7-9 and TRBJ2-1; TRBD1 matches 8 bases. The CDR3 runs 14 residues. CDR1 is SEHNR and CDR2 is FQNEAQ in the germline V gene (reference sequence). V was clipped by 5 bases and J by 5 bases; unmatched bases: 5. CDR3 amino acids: CASSPRRGHNEQFF. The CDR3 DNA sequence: TGTGCCAGCAGCCCCCGCAGGGGGCACAATGAGCAGTTCTTC.

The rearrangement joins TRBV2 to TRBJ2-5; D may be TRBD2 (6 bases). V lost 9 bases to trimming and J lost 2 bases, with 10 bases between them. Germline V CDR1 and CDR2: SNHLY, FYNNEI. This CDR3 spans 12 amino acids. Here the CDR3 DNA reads TGTGCCAGGGAGGCGGGGCAAGAGACCCAGTACTTC. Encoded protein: CAREAGQETQYF.

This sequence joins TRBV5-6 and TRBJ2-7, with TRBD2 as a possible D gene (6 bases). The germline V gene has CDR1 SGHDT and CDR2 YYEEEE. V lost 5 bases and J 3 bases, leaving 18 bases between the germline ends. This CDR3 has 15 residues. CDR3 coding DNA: TGTGCCAGCAGGGGCGTAAGCGGGCTGGGCTACGAGCAGTACTTC. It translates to CASRGVSGLGYEQYF.

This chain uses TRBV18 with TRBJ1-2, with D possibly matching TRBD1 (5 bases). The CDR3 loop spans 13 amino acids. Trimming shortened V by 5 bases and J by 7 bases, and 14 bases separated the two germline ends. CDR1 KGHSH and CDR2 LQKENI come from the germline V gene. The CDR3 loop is CASSADGGSGYTF. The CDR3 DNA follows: TGTGCCAGCTCAGCCGACGGGGGGAGTGGCTACACCTTC.

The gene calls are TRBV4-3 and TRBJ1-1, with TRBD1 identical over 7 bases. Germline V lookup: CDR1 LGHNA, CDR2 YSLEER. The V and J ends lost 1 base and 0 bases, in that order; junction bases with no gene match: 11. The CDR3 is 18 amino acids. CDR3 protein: CASSQATGSLVLNTEAFF. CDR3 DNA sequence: TGCGCCAGCAGCCAAGCGACAGGGTCCTTAGTATTGAACACTGAAGCTTTCTTT.

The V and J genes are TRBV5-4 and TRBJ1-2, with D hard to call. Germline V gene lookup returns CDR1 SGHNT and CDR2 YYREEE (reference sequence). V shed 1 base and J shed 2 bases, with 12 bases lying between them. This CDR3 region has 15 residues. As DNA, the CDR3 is TGTGCCAGCAGCTTGCCTCAAGGAGGGAACTATGGCTACACCTTC. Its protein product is CASSLPQGGNYGYTF.

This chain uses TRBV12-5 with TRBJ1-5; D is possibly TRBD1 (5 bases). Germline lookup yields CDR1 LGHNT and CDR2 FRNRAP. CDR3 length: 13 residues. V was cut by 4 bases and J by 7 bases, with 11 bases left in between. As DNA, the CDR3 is TGTGCTAGTGGTTCCCCTCAGGGACAGCCCCAGCATTTT. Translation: CASGSPQGQPQHF.

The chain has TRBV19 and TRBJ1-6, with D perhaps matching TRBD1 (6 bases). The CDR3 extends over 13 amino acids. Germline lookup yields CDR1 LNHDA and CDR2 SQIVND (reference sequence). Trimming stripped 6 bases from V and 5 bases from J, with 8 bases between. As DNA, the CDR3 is TGTGCCAGTAGGGACAGTAATAATTCACCCCTCCACTTT. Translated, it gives CASRDSNNSPLHF.

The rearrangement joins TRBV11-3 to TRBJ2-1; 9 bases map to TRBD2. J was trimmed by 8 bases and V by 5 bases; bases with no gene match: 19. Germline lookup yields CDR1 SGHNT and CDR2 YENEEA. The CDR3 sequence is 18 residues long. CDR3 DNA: TGTGCCAGCAGCGTAACTCCTCTCGCGGGAGGGAGGGTGGATGAGCAGTTCTTC. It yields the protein CASSVTPLAGGRVDEQFF.

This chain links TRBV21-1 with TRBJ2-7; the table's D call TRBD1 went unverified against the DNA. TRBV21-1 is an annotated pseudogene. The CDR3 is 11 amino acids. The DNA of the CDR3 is TGTGCCAGCAGCCCATCCTACGAGCAGTACTTC. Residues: CASSPSYEQYF.

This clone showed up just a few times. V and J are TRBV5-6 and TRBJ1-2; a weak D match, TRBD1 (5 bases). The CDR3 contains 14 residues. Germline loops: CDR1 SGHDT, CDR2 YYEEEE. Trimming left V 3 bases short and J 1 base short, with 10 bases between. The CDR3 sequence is CASSSGLNNYGYTF. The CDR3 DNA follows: TGTGCCAGCAGCTCGGGACTGAATAACTATGGCTACACCTTC.

Here the CDR3 reads CASRSSWTDYGYTF. The CDR3 DNA follows: TGCGCCAGCAGATCGTCCTGGACAGACTATGGCTACACCTTC. The chain joins TRBV5-1 to TRBJ1-2, with D possibly TRBD1 on 6 matching bases. Germline CDR1 is SGHRS and CDR2 is YFSETQ. CDR3 length equals 14 residues. V lost 5 bases and J lost 3, with 14 bases in between.

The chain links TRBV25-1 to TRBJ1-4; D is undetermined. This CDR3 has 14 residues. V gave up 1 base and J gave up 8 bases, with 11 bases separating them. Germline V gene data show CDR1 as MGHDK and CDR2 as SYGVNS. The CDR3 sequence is CASSEFDRGEKLFF. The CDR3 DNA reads TGTGCCAGCAGTGAATTCGATCGGGGAGAAAAACTGTTTTTT. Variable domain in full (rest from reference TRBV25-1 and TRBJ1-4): EADIYQTPRYLVIGTGKKITLECSQTMGHDKMYWYQQDPGMELHLIHYSYGVNSTEKGDLSSESTVSRIRTEHFPLTLESARPSHTSQYLCASSEFDRGEKLFFGSGTQLSVL.

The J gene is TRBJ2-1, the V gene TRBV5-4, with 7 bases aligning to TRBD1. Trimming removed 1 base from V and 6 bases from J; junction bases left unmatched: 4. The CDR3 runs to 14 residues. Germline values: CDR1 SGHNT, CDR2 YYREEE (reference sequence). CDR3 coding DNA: TGTGCCAGCAGCTTGAACGCAGGGGGCAATGAGCAGTTCTTC. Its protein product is CASSLNAGGNEQFF.

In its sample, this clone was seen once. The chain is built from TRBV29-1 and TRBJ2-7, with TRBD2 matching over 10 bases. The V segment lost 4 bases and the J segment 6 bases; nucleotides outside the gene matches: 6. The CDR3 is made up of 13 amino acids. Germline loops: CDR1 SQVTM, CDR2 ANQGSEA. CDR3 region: CSVAASGGCEQYF. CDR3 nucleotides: TGCAGCGTTGCGGCTAGCGGGGGATGCGAGCAGTACTTC.

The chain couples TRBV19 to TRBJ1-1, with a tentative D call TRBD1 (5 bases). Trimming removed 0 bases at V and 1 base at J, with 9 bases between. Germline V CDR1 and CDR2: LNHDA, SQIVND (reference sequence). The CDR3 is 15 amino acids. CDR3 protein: CASSIDVGANTEAFF. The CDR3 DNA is TGTGCCAGTAGTATAGATGTTGGGGCGAACACTGAAGCTTTCTTT. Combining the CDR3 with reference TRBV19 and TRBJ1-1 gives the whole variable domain DGGITQSPKYLFRKEGQNVTLSCEQNLNHDAMYWYRQDPGQGLRLIYYSQIVNDFQKGDIAEGYSVSREKKESFPLTVTSAQKNPTAFYLCASSIDVGANTEAFFGQGTRLTVV.

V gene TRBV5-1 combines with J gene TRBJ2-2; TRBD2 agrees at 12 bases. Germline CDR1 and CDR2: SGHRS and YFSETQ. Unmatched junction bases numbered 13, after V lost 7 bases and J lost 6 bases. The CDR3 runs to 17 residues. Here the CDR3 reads CASELAGGASSSGELFF. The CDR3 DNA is TGCGCCAGCGAACTAGCGGGAGGAGCGAGTTCGTCCGGGGAGCTGTTTTTT.

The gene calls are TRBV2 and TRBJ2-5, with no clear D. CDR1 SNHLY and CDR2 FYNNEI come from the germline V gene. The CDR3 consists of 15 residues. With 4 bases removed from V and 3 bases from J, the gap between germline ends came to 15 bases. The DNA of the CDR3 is TGTGCCAGCAGTGGACGGAGACTCCAGAAAGAGACCCAGTACTTC. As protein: CASSGRRLQKETQYF.

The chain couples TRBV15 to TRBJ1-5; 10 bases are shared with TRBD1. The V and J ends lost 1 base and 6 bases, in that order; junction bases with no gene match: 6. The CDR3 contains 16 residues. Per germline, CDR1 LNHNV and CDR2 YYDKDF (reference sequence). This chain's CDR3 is CATSRAETGGAQPQHF. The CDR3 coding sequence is TGTGCCACCAGCAGAGCGGAGACAGGGGGCGCTCAGCCCCAGCATTTT.

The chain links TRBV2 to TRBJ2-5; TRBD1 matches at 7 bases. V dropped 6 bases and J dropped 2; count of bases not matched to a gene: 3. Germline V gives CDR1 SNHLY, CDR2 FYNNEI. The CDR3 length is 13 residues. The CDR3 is CASSVGQQETQYF. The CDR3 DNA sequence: TGTGCCAGCAGCGTGGGACAGCAAGAGACCCAGTACTTC.

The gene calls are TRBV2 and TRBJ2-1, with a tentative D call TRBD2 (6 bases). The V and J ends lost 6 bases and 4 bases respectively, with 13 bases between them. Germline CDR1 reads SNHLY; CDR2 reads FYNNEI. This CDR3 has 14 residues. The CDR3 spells CASSDSGQYNEQFF. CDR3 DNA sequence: TGTGCCAGCAGCGATAGCGGACAATACAATGAGCAGTTCTTC.